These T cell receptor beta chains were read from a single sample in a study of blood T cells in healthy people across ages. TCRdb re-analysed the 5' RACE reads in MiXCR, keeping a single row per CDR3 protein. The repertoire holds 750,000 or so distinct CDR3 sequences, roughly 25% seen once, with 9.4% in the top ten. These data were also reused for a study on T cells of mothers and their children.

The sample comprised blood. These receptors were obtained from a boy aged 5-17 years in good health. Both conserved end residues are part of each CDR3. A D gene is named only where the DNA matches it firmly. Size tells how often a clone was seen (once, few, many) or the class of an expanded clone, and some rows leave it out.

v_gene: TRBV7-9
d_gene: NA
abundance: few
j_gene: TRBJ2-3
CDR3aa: CASSLGLGTTDTQYF
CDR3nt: TGTGCCAGCAGCTTAGGACTAGGGACTACAGATACGCAGTATTTT

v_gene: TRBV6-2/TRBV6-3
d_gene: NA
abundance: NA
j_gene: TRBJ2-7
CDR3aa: CASRTVTGSAYEQYF
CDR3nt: TGTGCCAGCAGAACCGTGACAGGAAGCGCCTACGAGCAGTACTTC

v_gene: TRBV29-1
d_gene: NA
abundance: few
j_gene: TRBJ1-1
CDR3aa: CSVVIGKAFF
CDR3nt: TGCAGCGTTGTGATAGGAAAAGCTTTCTTT

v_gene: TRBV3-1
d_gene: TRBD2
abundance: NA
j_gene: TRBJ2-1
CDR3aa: CASSHGTSGIRGEQFF
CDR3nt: TGTGCCAGCAGCCATGGGACTAGCGGGATCCGAGGAGAGCAGTTCTTC

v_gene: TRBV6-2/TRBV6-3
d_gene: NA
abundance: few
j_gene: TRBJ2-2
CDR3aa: CASNPSGSTGELFF
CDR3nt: TGTGCCAGCAATCCCTCGGGGAGCACCGGGGAGCTGTTTTTT

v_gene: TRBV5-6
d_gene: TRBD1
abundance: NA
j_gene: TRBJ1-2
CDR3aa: CASSPPGGGGYGYTF
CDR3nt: TGTGCCAGCAGCCCCCCTGGAGGGGGCGGCTATGGCTACACCTTC

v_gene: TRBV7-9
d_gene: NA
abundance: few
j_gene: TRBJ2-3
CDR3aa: CASSPTSRVRGTDTQYF
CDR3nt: TGTGCCAGCAGCCCTACCTCGCGTGTTAGGGGCACAGATACGCAGTATTTT

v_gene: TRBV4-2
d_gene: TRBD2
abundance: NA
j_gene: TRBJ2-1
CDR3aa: CASSQDLSGRTYNEQFF
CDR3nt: TGTGCCAGCAGCCAAGACCTCAGCGGGAGGACCTACAATGAGCAGTTCTTC

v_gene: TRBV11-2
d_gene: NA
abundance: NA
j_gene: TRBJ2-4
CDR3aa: CASSLAGLAKNIQYF
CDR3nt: TGTGCCAGCAGCTTAGCGGGGCTAGCCAAAAACATTCAGTACTTC

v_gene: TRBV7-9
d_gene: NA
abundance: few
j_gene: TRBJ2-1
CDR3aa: CASSSFYNEQFF
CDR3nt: TGTGCCAGCAGCTCCTTTTACAATGAGCAGTTCTTC

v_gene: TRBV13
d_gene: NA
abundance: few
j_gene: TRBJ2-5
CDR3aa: CASSLWGRDEETQYF
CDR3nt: TGTGCCAGCAGCTTATGGGGCAGAGACGAAGAGACCCAGTACTTC

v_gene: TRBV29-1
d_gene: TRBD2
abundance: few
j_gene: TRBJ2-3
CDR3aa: CSVHLGGTDTQYF
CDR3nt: TGCAGCGTCCACCTGGGGGGGACAGATACGCAGTATTTT

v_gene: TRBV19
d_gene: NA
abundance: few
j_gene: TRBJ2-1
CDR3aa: CASSRGPQGYNEQFF
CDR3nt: TGTGCCAGTAGCCGCGGACCCCAGGGGTACAATGAGCAGTTCTTC

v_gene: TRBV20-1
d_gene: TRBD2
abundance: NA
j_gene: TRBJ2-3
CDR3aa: CSARDLLAGGPGDTQYF
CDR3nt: TGCAGTGCTAGAGACCTACTAGCGGGAGGGCCTGGGGATACGCAGTATTTT